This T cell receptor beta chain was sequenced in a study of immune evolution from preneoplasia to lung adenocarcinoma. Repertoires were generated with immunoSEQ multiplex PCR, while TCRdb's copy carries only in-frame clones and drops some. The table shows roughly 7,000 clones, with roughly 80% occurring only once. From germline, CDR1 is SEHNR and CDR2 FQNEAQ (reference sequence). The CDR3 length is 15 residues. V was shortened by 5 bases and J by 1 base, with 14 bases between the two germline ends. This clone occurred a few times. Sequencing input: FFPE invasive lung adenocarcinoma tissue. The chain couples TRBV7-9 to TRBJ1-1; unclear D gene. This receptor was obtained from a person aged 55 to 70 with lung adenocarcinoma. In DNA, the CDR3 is TGTGCCAGCAGCCCCGATCTAAGCTGGAACACTGAAGCTTTCTTT. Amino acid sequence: CASSPDLSWNTEAFF.